One sample yielded the 28 T cell receptor beta chains listed below, sequenced in a study of blood T cell repertoires in COVID-19. Sequenced by immunoSEQ multiplex PCR; TCRdb stores in-frame clones only, minus some. Counted here are roughly 190,000 clones, 88% occurring once; the ten biggest clones make up approximately 4.5%. Sequenced input: peripheral blood. These receptors were collected from a human donor in a cohort sampled during active COVID-19.

This clone has just one count. The chain uses TRBV27 and TRBJ1-3; maybe TRBD1 (5 bases). V dropped 6 bases and J dropped 4 bases, with 10 bases sitting between them. CDR1 is MNHEY and CDR2 is SMNVEV in the germline V gene (reference sequence). The CDR3 consists of 13 residues. In DNA form, the CDR3 reads TGTGCCAGCAGCCAGGGTCTAGGAAACACCATATATTTT. Protein: CASSQGLGNTIYF.

V and J are TRBV9 and TRBJ2-1, with D maybe TRBD2 (5 bases). The germline CDR1 and CDR2 sequences are SGDLS and YYNGEE. V gave up 0 bases and J gave up 7 bases, with 14 bases separating them. This CDR3 has 15 amino acids. The CDR3: CASSVVPGSGNEQFF. Here the CDR3 DNA reads TGTGCCAGCAGCGTAGTTCCGGGGTCGGGGAATGAGCAGTTCTTC.

The V and J genes are TRBV15 and TRBJ1-4; D remains unclear. There are 17 residues in the CDR3. Germline lookup yields CDR1 LNHNV and CDR2 YYDKDF (reference sequence). Trimming pared 9 bases from V and 2 bases from J, leaving 22 bases between. Here the CDR3 DNA reads TGTGCCACTCTGAGCGGCCCGCGGGGTTTTACTAATGAAAAACTGTTTTTT. The encoded protein is CATLSGPRGFTNEKLFF.

CDR3 amino acids: CASSQLRTGANTEAFF. DNA of the CDR3: TGTGCCAGCAGCCAACTGCGGACAGGGGCCAACACTGAAGCTTTCTTT. The chain recombines TRBV4-2 with TRBJ1-1, with TRBD1 matching over 9 bases. V lost 2 bases and J lost 2; bases outside the gene matches: 6. Looked up from germline, CDR1 is LGHNA and CDR2 is YNFKEQ. This CDR3 is built from 16 residues.

The CDR3 spells CACQGDTEAFF. The CDR3, as DNA: TGTGCCTGTCAGGGGGACACTGAAGCTTTCTTT. The chain is built from TRBV30 and TRBJ1-1; 7 bases match TRBD1. Germline CDR1 reads GTSNPN; CDR2 reads SVGIG (reference sequence). The CDR3 contains 11 residues. Trimming removed 6 bases from V and 3 bases from J; junction bases left unmatched: 1.

The rearrangement joins TRBV28 to TRBJ2-1; 11 bases align to TRBD2. Germline lookup yields CDR1 MDHEN and CDR2 SYDVKM. The CDR3 has 16 amino acids. The trim removed 8 bases at V and 6 bases at J, leaving 12 bases unmatched. This chain's CDR3 is CASDRRLAGGGNEQFF. The CDR3 bases are TGTGCCAGCGACCGTAGGCTAGCGGGAGGCGGCAATGAGCAGTTCTTC. Drawing the rest from reference TRBV28 and TRBJ2-1, the complete variable domain is DVKVTQSSRYLVKRTGEKVFLECVQDMDHENMFWYRQDPGLGLRLIYFSYDVKMKEKGDIPEGYSVSREKKERFSLILESASTNQTSMYLCASDRRLAGGGNEQFFGPGTRLTVL.

This rearrangement joins TRBV5-5 to TRBJ2-7; unclear D gene. Germline loops: CDR1 SGHKS, CDR2 YYEKEE (reference sequence). The CDR3 is made up of 13 amino acids. V gave up 0 bases and J gave up 8 bases, with 12 bases separating them. The CDR3 DNA reads as TGTGCCAGCAGCTTGGGTGACACTCTCCAGCAGTACTTC. Translated: CASSLGDTLQQYF.

This clone was seen once. CDR3 in DNA: TGTGCCAGCAGTTACAGGGGAGGCTATGGCTACACCTTC. Encoded protein: CASSYRGGYGYTF. The rearrangement links TRBV6-2 or TRBV6-3 to TRBJ1-2, with D maybe TRBD1 (5 bases). Between the trimmed V and J ends, which lost 2 bases and 4 bases, there was a span of 8 bases. CDR3 size: 13 residues. Germline CDR1 is MNHEY and CDR2 is SVGEGT.

The V gene is TRBV9, the J gene TRBJ2-3; 12 bases are a match to TRBD2. V lost 0 bases and J lost 0; bases outside the gene matches: 11. This CDR3 is built from 20 residues. Germline CDR1 SGDLS, CDR2 YYNGEE. The CDR3 sequence: CASSVGGLAGQLKSTDTQYF. CDR3 nucleotides: TGTGCCAGCAGCGTAGGTGGACTAGCGGGGCAATTAAAAAGCACAGATACGCAGTATTTT. The variable domain in full, completed from reference TRBV9 and TRBJ2-3, reads DSGVTQTPKHLITATGQRVTLRCSPRSGDLSVYWYQQSLDQGLQFLIQYYNGEERAKGNILERFSAQQFPDLHSELNLSSLELGDSALYFCASSVGGLAGQLKSTDTQYFGPGTRLTVL.

The sample holds one count of this clone. The chain joins TRBV5-5 to TRBJ2-1; 8 bases agree with TRBD2. V lost 1 base, J lost 8 bases, and 14 bases stayed unmatched. Germline V gives CDR1 SGHKS, CDR2 YYEKEE (reference sequence). The CDR3 loop spans 17 amino acids. The CDR3 nucleotides are TGTGCCAGCAGCTTGTATAGGTCCGGGGGACTAGATCATGAGCAGTTCTTC. This sequence encodes CASSLYRSGGLDHEQFF.

V usage is TRBV6-6 and J usage is TRBJ2-7, with 9 bases that match TRBD1. This CDR3 spans 13 amino acids. Trimming cost V 6 bases and J 3 bases; bases outside gene matches: 3. Germline V CDR1 and CDR2: MNHNY, SVGAGI (reference sequence). The CDR3 DNA follows: TGTGCCAGCAGACGGACAGGGGACTACGAGCAGTACTTC. Its protein product is CASRRTGDYEQYF.

This sequence joins TRBV18 and TRBJ1-1, with D uncertain. Trimming shortened V by 6 bases and J by 0 bases, and 8 bases separated the two germline ends. Germline CDR1 reads KGHSH; CDR2 reads LQKENI. This CDR3 has 13 amino acids. CDR3 loop: CASSLKMNTEAFF. The CDR3 DNA sequence: TGTGCCAGCTCCCTTAAAATGAACACTGAAGCTTTCTTT.

The V and J genes are TRBV7-2 and TRBJ1-4, with no clear D. Trimming removed 5 bases from V and 3 bases from J, with 10 bases in between. Germline CDR1 and CDR2: SGHTA and FQGNSA. The CDR3 has 14 residues. The CDR3 spells CASSPQASNEKLFF. The CDR3, as DNA: TGTGCCAGCAGCCCGCAGGCATCTAATGAAAAACTGTTTTTT. Full variable domain (missing parts from reference TRBV7-2 and TRBJ1-4): GAGVSQSPSNKVTEKGKDVELRCDPISGHTALYWYRQSLGQGLEFLIYFQGNSAPDKSGLPSDRFSAERTGGSVSTLTIQRTQQEDSAVYLCASSPQASNEKLFFGSGTQLSVL.

This rearrangement joins TRBV5-1 to TRBJ2-5, with D possibly TRBD1 on 5 matching bases. The CDR3 runs 14 residues. V was cut by 0 bases and J by 5 bases, with 11 bases left in between. CDR1 and CDR2 (germline): SGHRS, YFSETQ. The CDR3 DNA follows: TGCGCCAGCAGCTTGGCGCCAGGGCAGGAGACCCAGTACTTC. This codes for CASSLAPGQETQYF. The full variable domain, with the rest looked up from reference TRBV5-1 and TRBJ2-5, is KAGVTQTPRYLIKTRGQQVTLSCSPISGHRSVSWYQQTPGQGLQFLFEYFSETQRNKGNFPGRFSGRQFSNSRSEMNVSTLELGDSALYLCASSLAPGQETQYFGPGTRLLVL.

V is TRBV6-5 and J is TRBJ2-1; possibly TRBD1 for D (6 bases). V lost 2 bases, J lost 5 bases, and 13 bases lay in between. CDR1 and CDR2 (germline): MNHEY, SVGAGI. CDR3 length: 15 amino acids. CDR3 DNA sequence: TGTGCCAGCAGTTACGTGGCAGGGGCCCACAATGAGCAGTTCTTC. Amino acid sequence: CASSYVAGAHNEQFF.

The rearrangement links TRBV6-6 to TRBJ2-7, with TRBD1 matching 8 bases. CDR1 and CDR2 from the germline V gene are MNHNY and SVGAGI (reference sequence). The CDR3 loop spans 15 amino acids. Trimming at V came to 6 bases and at J to 3 bases, leaving 10 bases not matched to a gene. Written as DNA, the CDR3 is TGTGCCAGCAGCACAGGACAGGGTGGGGACTACGAGCAGTACTTC. Translation gives CASSTGQGGDYEQYF.

V and J are TRBV20-1 and TRBJ1-1; D ambiguous. This CDR3 region has 11 residues. The germline CDR1 and CDR2 sequences are DFQATT and SNEGSKA (reference sequence). Trimming took off 5 bases at V and 0 bases at J, with 4 bases between the two ends. The CDR3 sequence: CSAGLNTEAFF. DNA for the CDR3: TGCAGTGCTGGCCTGAACACTGAAGCTTTCTTT.

The chain joins TRBV27 to TRBJ1-5; possible D gene TRBD1, 6 bases. V was clipped by 3 bases and J by 6 bases, with 12 bases between them. Germline loops: CDR1 MNHEY, CDR2 SMNVEV (reference sequence). CDR3 length: 14 residues. The CDR3 protein is CASSFVRGGQPQHF. The CDR3 DNA is TGTGCCAGCAGTTTCGTTAGGGGGGGTCAGCCCCAGCATTTT.

The V and J genes are TRBV14 and TRBJ1-5; D is unclear. The CDR3 spans 13 residues. Deletions cut 0 bases from V and 6 bases from J, with 6 bases between. Germline-derived CDR1 and CDR2 are SGHDN and FVKESK. The CDR3 protein is CASSQDPGQPQHF. Here the CDR3 DNA reads TGTGCCAGCAGCCAAGATCCGGGTCAGCCCCAGCATTTT.

The chain recombines TRBV2 with TRBJ2-2; D possibly corresponds to TRBD2 (5 bases). The CDR3 is 15 residues long. The V gene lost 6 bases and the J gene lost 6 bases, with 17 bases spanning the gap. Germline V gives CDR1 SNHLY, CDR2 FYNNEI. The chain's CDR3 is CASRGRFVRSGELFF. CDR3 DNA sequence: TGTGCCAGCAGGGGGAGATTCGTTAGGTCCGGGGAGCTGTTTTTT.

The chain joins TRBV6-2 or TRBV6-3 to TRBJ1-6; D is uncertain. Trimming pared 4 bases from V and 7 bases from J, leaving 2 bases between. CDR1 MNHEY and CDR2 SVGEGT come from the germline V gene. The CDR3 is made up of 11 amino acids. In DNA, the CDR3 is TGTGCCAGCAGTTCGAATTCACCCCTCCACTTT. Translated: CASSSNSPLHF.

The V call is TRBV19, the J call TRBJ2-7; 8 bases align to TRBD2. CDR1 LNHDA and CDR2 SQIVND come from the germline V gene (reference sequence). V dropped 7 bases and J dropped 3; count of bases not matched to a gene: 5. The length of the CDR3 is 13 residues. The CDR3 reads CASTSGGGYEQYF. In DNA, the CDR3 is TGTGCCAGTACTTCCGGGGGGGGCTACGAGCAGTACTTC.

The chain combines TRBV30 with TRBJ2-1; D is possibly TRBD1 (5 bases). V gave up 0 bases and J gave up 8 bases, with 11 bases separating them. The CDR3 is made up of 13 amino acids. The germline CDR1 and CDR2 sequences are GTSNPN and SVGIG (reference sequence). The CDR3 spells CAWSVRQGYEQFF. CDR3 nucleotide sequence: TGTGCCTGGAGTGTACGCCAGGGCTATGAGCAGTTCTTC.

The chain joins TRBV4-3 to TRBJ2-2; weak D call: TRBD2 (5 bases). This CDR3 has 14 amino acids. V lost 4 bases and J lost 10, with 16 bases in between. Germline CDR1 LGHNA, CDR2 YSLEER. CDR3 sequence: CASSRGLPPAELFF. As DNA, the CDR3 is TGCGCCAGCAGCCGCGGACTCCCACCGGCGGAGCTGTTTTTT.

V and J are TRBV29-1 and TRBJ2-7; 10 positions match TRBD2. V dropped 7 bases and J dropped 2; count of bases not matched to a gene: 2. Germline V gives CDR1 SQVTM, CDR2 ANQGSEA. The CDR3 sequence is 12 residues long. Here the CDR3 reads CSATSGTYEQYF. Written as DNA, the CDR3 is TGCAGCGCCACTAGCGGGACCTACGAGCAGTACTTC.

This rearrangement joins TRBV10-3 to TRBJ1-3; D is uncertain. The V gene lost 3 bases and the J gene lost 10 bases, with 10 bases spanning the gap. The length of the CDR3 is 12 residues. In germline, CDR1 is ENHRY, CDR2 SYGVKD. DNA of the CDR3: TGTGCCATCAGTGAAATAGGCGGTACCATATATTTT. Protein: CAISEIGGTIYF.

V usage is TRBV29-1 and J usage is TRBJ2-5, with 9 bases matching TRBD1. V trimming: 6 bases; J trimming: 1 base; junction bases outside the gene matches: 9. The CDR3 has 15 residues. Per the germline V gene, CDR1 is SQVTM and CDR2 is ANQGSEA. The CDR3 DNA is TGCAGCGTGGCGTGGGGGACAGGGAGCCAAGAGACCCAGTACTTC. The encoded protein is CSVAWGTGSQETQYF.

This clone came up a few times. This sample also contains other DNA sequences that code for the same CDR3. The chain couples TRBV19 to TRBJ2-7, with D possibly matching TRBD2 (6 bases). The germline gives CDR1 LNHDA, CDR2 SQIVND (reference sequence). The length of the CDR3 is 15 residues. The ends were cut back, 4 bases at V and 0 bases at J, with 13 bases in the middle. The CDR3 reads CASSRGLPSSYEQYF. The DNA for the CDR3 is TGTGCCAGTAGTAGGGGACTCCCGAGCTCCTACGAGCAGTACTTC.